The TCR beta chain described here comes from a study of T-cell reconstitution after alpha-beta-depleted transplantation in children. Notes on the study in general: A year post-transplant, T-cell counts and diversity derived mostly from newly produced T cells.

Looked up from germline, CDR1 is KGHDR and CDR2 is SFDVKD. With V trimmed by 0 bases and J by 0 bases, 4 bases remained unmatched. The CDR3 loop spans 17 amino acids. A word on this clonotype: Its target is not known.

During its preparation, the TCRbeta library received unique molecular identifiers. TCRdb used MiXCR to reprocess the PCR reads, holding one entry per CDR3 protein. The sample holds approximately 980,000 distinct CDR3 sequences, under 30% seen once. The material was PBMCs, mostly from graft donor cells, obtained 360 days after TCRalphabeta/CD19-depleted stem cell transplant. J is TRBJ2-3 and V is TRBV24-1; 8 bases match TRBD1. The receptor was derived from a boy in the first two years of life who had a stem cell transplant for SCID, so the T cells may come from the graft donor. The CDR3 coding sequence is TGTGCCACCAGTGATTTGATTGGGACAGGTAGCACAGATACGCAGTATTTT. Encoded protein: CATSDLIGTGSTDTQYF.